This entry lists 27 T cell receptor beta chains sequenced from one sample in a study of T cell responses to AZD1222 COVID-19 vaccine. Sequencing used immunoSEQ multiplex PCR; TCRdb keeps in-frame clones, though not all of them. This table holds 150,000 to 200,000 clones, 90% to 95% found once. The sequencing used peripheral blood, collected on day 0 of AZD1222 vaccination. The receptors originated from an adult in good health.

The chain is built from TRBV5-4 and TRBJ2-5; 8 bases match TRBD2. V was clipped by 1 base and J by 5 bases; unmatched bases: 13. The CDR3 runs 17 residues. The V gene's germline CDR1 is SGHNT and CDR2 YYREEE (reference sequence). DNA for the CDR3: TGTGCCAGCAGCTTGCCCCAAGCGGGAGAGACGAGGGAGACCCAGTACTTC. As protein: CASSLPQAGETRETQYF.

The chain carries TRBV6-5 and TRBJ2-6; D is unclear. The V and J ends lost 6 bases and 0 bases respectively, with 9 bases between them. The CDR3 totals 15 residues. Germline V gene sequence: CDR1 MNHEY, CDR2 SVGAGI. The CDR3 bases are TGTGCCAGCAGGGAGTTCCGCTCTGGGGCCAACGTCCTGACTTTC. It is translated as CASREFRSGANVLTF.

V usage is TRBV2 and J usage is TRBJ2-7; D unclear. The CDR3 totals 12 residues. V lost 7 bases and J lost 8, with 15 bases in between. Germline V gene data show CDR1 as SNHLY and CDR2 as FYNNEI. The CDR3 DNA is TGTGCCAGCAACACCGGACGGGCAAAGCAGTACTTC. Its protein is CASNTGRAKQYF.

V gene TRBV28 combines with J gene TRBJ2-3; D ambiguous. The CDR3 spans 13 residues. Germline CDR1 is MDHEN and CDR2 is SYDVKM. V was pared by 8 bases and J by 0 bases, with 9 bases between. CDR3 DNA: TGTGCCAGCGGTCTCCCGAGCACAGATACGCAGTATTTT. It specifies CASGLPSTDTQYF.

Written as DNA, the CDR3 is TGTGCCAGCAGCTTCCTCAGCGAGCAGTACTTC. It is translated as CASSFLSEQYF. The V call is TRBV5-6, the J call TRBJ2-7; D gene uncertain. The ends were cut back, 2 bases at V and 6 bases at J, with 6 bases in the middle. The germline gives CDR1 SGHDT, CDR2 YYEEEE. The CDR3 loop spans 11 amino acids.

This rearrangement joins TRBV9 to TRBJ2-3; 12 nucleotides agree with TRBD2. CDR3 length: 16 amino acids. The V gene end was trimmed by 3 bases and the J gene end by 4 bases; junction bases not matched to a gene: 6. Germline V gives CDR1 SGDLS, CDR2 YYNGEE. This CDR3 reads CASSERLAGVADTQYF. CDR3 DNA sequence: TGTGCCAGCAGCGAAAGACTAGCGGGAGTTGCAGATACGCAGTATTTT.

The table lists this clone with a count of one. The chain is built from TRBV20-1 and TRBJ2-6; D gene uncertain. V lost 3 bases to trimming and J lost 3 bases, with 3 bases between them. The CDR3 totals 12 residues. CDR1 is DFQATT and CDR2 is SNEGSKA in the germline V gene (reference sequence). CDR3 coding DNA: TGCAGTGCTAGTGGTGGGGCCAACGTCCTGACTTTC. This sequence encodes CSASGGANVLTF.

The rearrangement joins TRBV6-1 to TRBJ1-1; D ambiguous. The V and J ends lost 1 base and 1 base respectively, with 7 bases between them. The CDR3 runs to 14 residues. Germline V gene sequence: CDR1 MNHNS, CDR2 SASEGT. CDR3 coding DNA: TGTGCCAGCAGTGAAGTAACGCCGAACACTGAAGCTTTCTTT. This encodes CASSEVTPNTEAFF.

The CDR3, as DNA: TGTGCCAGCCAAATTGGACAGGGCAGAAGCAATCAGCCCCAGCATTTT. Its protein product is CASQIGQGRSNQPQHF. The chain joins TRBV19 to TRBJ1-5; the match to TRBD1 covers 8 bases. Germline V gene data show CDR1 as LNHDA and CDR2 as SQIVND (reference sequence). There are 16 residues in the CDR3. After removal of 9 bases from V and 1 base from J, the junction contained 11 bases not matched to a gene.

The chain recombines TRBV3-1 (or the pseudogene TRBV3-2) with TRBJ2-1; D unresolved. V shed 0 bases and J shed 10 bases, with 10 bases lying between them. The CDR3 has 13 residues. Looked up from germline, CDR1 is LGHDT and CDR2 is YNNKEL (reference sequence). CDR3 sequence reads: CASSQENQVEQFF. In nucleotides, the CDR3 is TGTGCCAGCAGCCAAGAAAACCAAGTAGAGCAGTTCTTC.

The rearrangement uses TRBV2 and TRBJ1-6, with 8 bases that match TRBD1. Per germline, CDR1 SNHLY and CDR2 FYNNEI. The CDR3 covers 14 residues. Trimming cost V 3 bases and J 7 bases; bases outside gene matches: 2. This CDR3 reads CASSETGVNSPLHF. Written as DNA, the CDR3 is TGTGCCAGCAGTGAGACAGGGGTCAATTCACCCCTCCACTTT.

For the CDR3, the DNA is TGTGCCAGCAGGGGCGACATTAGCAATCAGCCCCAGCATTTT. This translates into CASRGDISNQPQHF. V is TRBV2 and J is TRBJ1-5, with D unclear. CDR1 SNHLY and CDR2 FYNNEI come from the germline V gene. The CDR3 totals 14 residues. Trimming pared 6 bases from V and 0 bases from J, leaving 9 bases between.

This clone was counted once. The chain couples TRBV7-8 to TRBJ2-7; D may be TRBD2 (5 bases). The V and J ends lost 1 base and 3 bases respectively, with 13 bases between them. Per the germline V gene, CDR1 is SGHVS and CDR2 is FQNEAQ. This CDR3 is built from 15 residues. CDR3 coding DNA: TGTGCCAGCAGCTTAGTATCCGGGGTGGACTACGAGCAGTACTTC. Translated, it gives CASSLVSGVDYEQYF.

This sequence joins TRBV6-2 or TRBV6-3 and TRBJ1-6; D remains unclear. Trimming took off 2 bases at V and 6 bases at J, with 5 bases between the two ends. The CDR3 has 13 residues. Germline V gene sequence: CDR1 MNHEY, CDR2 SVGEGT. CDR3 DNA sequence: TGTGCCAGCAGTTACGAGGGTAATTCACCCCTCCACTTT. Protein product: CASSYEGNSPLHF.

The chain couples TRBV5-1 to TRBJ2-7; 7 bases match TRBD1. Trimming took 5 bases from V and 0 from J; bases not matched to a gene: 5. CDR3 length: 14 amino acids. Germline V gene sequence: CDR1 SGHRS, CDR2 YFSETQ. The CDR3 DNA follows: TGCGCCAGCAGTACCGACAGGGACTCCTACGAGCAGTACTTC. Translation: CASSTDRDSYEQYF.

About this clone: Relative to the germline gene, one junction end is altered; a read error may explain this. V usage is TRBV7-7 and J usage is TRBJ2-5; 14 nucleotides align to TRBD2. The CDR3 has 20 amino acids. From germline, CDR1 is SSHAT and CDR2 FNYEAQ (reference sequence). CDR3 region: CASSSNPSMGLAGVGETQYF. In DNA form, the CDR3 reads TGTGCTAGCAGCTCAAACCCGTCTATGGGACTAGCGGGAGTAGGGGAGACCCAGTACTTC.

V is TRBV10-2 and J is TRBJ2-7; 11 bases agree with TRBD2. V lost 9 bases and J lost 6; bases outside the gene matches: 7. Germline V gives CDR1 WSHSY, CDR2 SAAADI. The CDR3 runs to 13 residues. CDR3 DNA sequence: TGCGCCAGGGTAGCGGGAGGGCCGGGCGAGCAGTACTTC. Its translation: CARVAGGPGEQYF.

This rearrangement joins TRBV6-5 to TRBJ2-7, with TRBD2 identical over 10 bases. Germline V gives CDR1 MNHEY, CDR2 SVGAGI. The CDR3 totals 15 residues. Unmatched junction bases numbered 5, after V lost 1 base and J lost 5 bases. The CDR3 protein is CASSYWLAGANEQYF. CDR3 in DNA: TGTGCCAGCAGTTACTGGCTAGCGGGAGCTAACGAGCAGTACTTC.

The chain employs TRBV6-5 and TRBJ1-6; the D is unclear. Germline assignment: CDR1 MNHEY and CDR2 SVGAGI. Trimming removed 5 bases at V and 5 bases at J, with 10 bases between. This CDR3 region has 14 residues. CDR3 region: CASSPRGHNSPLHF. For the CDR3, the DNA is TGTGCCAGCAGTCCCCGCGGACATAATTCACCCCTCCACTTT.

This rearrangement joins TRBV4-1 to TRBJ2-7; no firm D call. The CDR3 has 13 amino acids. Trimming removed 2 bases from V and 3 bases from J, with 8 bases in between. The V gene's germline CDR1 is MGHRA and CDR2 YSYEKL. CDR3 nucleotides: TGCGCCAGCAGCCAAAGAGAAGTCTACGAGCAGTACTTC. Its protein is CASSQREVYEQYF.

The chain carries TRBV18 and TRBJ1-5, with 8 bases that match TRBD1. The V and J ends lost 4 bases and 6 bases, in that order; junction bases with no gene match: 8. Germline V CDR1 and CDR2: KGHSH, LQKENI. CDR3 length equals 15 residues. The CDR3 sequence is CASSQTGGYSQPQHF. The CDR3 bases are TGTGCCAGCTCACAAACAGGGGGATATAGTCAGCCCCAGCATTTT.

The gene calls are TRBV27 and TRBJ2-7; 13 bases match TRBD2. Germline lookup yields CDR1 MNHEY and CDR2 SMNVEV (reference sequence). This CDR3 spans 16 amino acids. With V trimmed by 3 bases and J by 4 bases, 6 bases remained unmatched. CDR3 sequence: CASSFSGLAGVYEQYF. The CDR3 DNA reads TGTGCCAGCAGTTTTTCTGGACTAGCGGGAGTGTACGAGCAGTACTTC.

V and J are TRBV2 and TRBJ2-1, with 9 positions matching TRBD1. Germline CDR1 is SNHLY and CDR2 is FYNNEI. The CDR3 sequence is 15 residues long. J gave up 5 bases and V 4 bases, and 6 bases lay outside the gene matches. CDR3 loop: CASSAPGQGNNEQFF. The CDR3, as DNA: TGTGCCAGCAGTGCCCCGGGACAGGGTAACAATGAGCAGTTCTTC.

The chain is built from TRBV29-1 and TRBJ1-1, with 8 bases identical to TRBD1. This CDR3 contains 13 residues. The V gene's germline CDR1 is SQVTM and CDR2 ANQGSEA. V was clipped by 7 bases and J by 3 bases; unmatched bases: 7. The CDR3 DNA is TGCAGCGCAATACAGGGGGGGGACACTGAAGCTTTCTTT. Amino acid sequence: CSAIQGGDTEAFF.

The gene calls are TRBV19 and TRBJ1-2, with D possibly TRBD1 on 6 matching bases. This CDR3 region has 14 residues. Germline V gives CDR1 LNHDA, CDR2 SQIVND (reference sequence). V dropped 2 bases and J dropped 2 bases, with 9 bases sitting between them. CDR3 sequence (DNA): TGTGCCAGTAGTATACAGGGGTGGAACTATGGCTACACCTTC. Translating gives CASSIQGWNYGYTF.

The chain combines TRBV27 with TRBJ1-6; no clear D gene. The V gene's germline CDR1 is MNHEY and CDR2 SMNVEV (reference sequence). The CDR3 is 13 amino acids. The ends were cut back, 4 bases at V and 10 bases at J, with 11 bases in the middle. The CDR3 here is CASSSAGRSPLHF. The CDR3, as DNA: TGTGCCAGCAGTTCGGCAGGTCGGTCACCCCTCCACTTT.

The V call is TRBV15, the J call TRBJ1-1; 9 nucleotides agree with TRBD1. This CDR3 is built from 21 residues. V shed 0 bases, J shed 0 bases, and the junction held 17 bases outside the gene matches. Germline values: CDR1 LNHNV, CDR2 YYDKDF (reference sequence). CDR3 region: CATSRDGLGQGMGRVNTEAFF. CDR3 sequence (DNA): TGTGCCACCAGCAGAGATGGACTGGGACAGGGTATGGGTAGAGTGAACACTGAAGCTTTCTTT. The full variable domain, with the rest looked up from reference TRBV15 and TRBJ1-1, is DAMVIQNPRYQVTQFGKPVTLSCSQTLNHNVMYWYQQKSSQAPKLLFHYYDKDFNNEADTPDNFQSRRPNTSFCFLDIRSPGLGDTAMYLCATSRDGLGQGMGRVNTEAFFGQGTRLTVV.